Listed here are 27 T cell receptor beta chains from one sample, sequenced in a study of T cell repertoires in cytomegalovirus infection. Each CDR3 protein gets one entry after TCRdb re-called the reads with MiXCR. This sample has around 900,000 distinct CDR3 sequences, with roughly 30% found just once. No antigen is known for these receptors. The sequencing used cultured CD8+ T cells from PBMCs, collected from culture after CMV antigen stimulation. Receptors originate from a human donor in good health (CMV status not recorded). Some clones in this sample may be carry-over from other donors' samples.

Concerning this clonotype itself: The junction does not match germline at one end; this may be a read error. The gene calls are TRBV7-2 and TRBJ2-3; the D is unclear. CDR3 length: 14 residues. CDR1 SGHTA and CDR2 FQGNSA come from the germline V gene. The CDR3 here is CACSLTGGTDTQYF. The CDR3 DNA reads TGTGCCTGCAGCCTGACTGGCGGCACAGATACGCAGTATTTT.

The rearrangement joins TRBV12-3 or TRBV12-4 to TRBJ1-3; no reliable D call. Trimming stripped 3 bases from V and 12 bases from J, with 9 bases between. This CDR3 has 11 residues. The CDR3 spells CASSFSYIIYF. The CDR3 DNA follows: TGTGCCAGCAGTTTTAGCTACATCATATATTTT.

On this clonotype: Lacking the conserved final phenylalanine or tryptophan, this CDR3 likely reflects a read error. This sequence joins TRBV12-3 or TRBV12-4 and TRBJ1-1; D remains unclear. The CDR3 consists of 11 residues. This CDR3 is CANSFGLEAFL. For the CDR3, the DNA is TGTGCCAACAGTTTTGGACTTGAAGCTTTCCTT.

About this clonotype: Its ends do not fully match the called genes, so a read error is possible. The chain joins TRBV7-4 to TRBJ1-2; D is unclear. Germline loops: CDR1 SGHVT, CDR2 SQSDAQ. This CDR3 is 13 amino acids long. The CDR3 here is CANSFGSGYGYTF. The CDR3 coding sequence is TGTGCCAACAGCTTCGGGTCCGGATATGGCTACACCTTC.

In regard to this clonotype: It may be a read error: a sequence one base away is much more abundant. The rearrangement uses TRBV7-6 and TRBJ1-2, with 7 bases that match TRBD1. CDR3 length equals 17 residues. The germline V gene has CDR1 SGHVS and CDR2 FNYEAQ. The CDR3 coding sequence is TGTGCCAGCAGCTTAGTTGAAGAGGGACAGCCTAACTATGACTACACCTTC. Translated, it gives CASSLVEEGQPNYDYTF.

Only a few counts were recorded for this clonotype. CDR3 in amino acids: CASSPTTVEQFF. CDR3 DNA sequence: TGTGCCAGCAGCCCCACGACAGTTGAGCAGTTCTTC. The chain combines TRBV7-9 with TRBJ2-1; a possible D gene is TRBD1 (5 bases). This CDR3 has 12 residues. The ends were cut back, 5 bases at V and 9 bases at J, with 11 bases in the middle. The germline gives CDR1 SEHNR, CDR2 FQNEAQ (reference sequence).

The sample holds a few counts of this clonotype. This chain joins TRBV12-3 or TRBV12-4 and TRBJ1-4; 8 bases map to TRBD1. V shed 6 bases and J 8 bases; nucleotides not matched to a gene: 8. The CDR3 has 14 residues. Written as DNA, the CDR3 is TGTGCCAGCAGCCTAACCGGGACAGGAGAAAAACTGTTTTTT. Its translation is CASSLTGTGEKLFF.

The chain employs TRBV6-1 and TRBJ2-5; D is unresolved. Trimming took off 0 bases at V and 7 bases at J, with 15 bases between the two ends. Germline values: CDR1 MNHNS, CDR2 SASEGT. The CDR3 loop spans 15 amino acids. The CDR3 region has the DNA TGTGCCAGCAGTGAAGCGGGGTGGCAGGCAGTGACCCAGTACTTC. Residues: CASSEAGWQAVTQYF.

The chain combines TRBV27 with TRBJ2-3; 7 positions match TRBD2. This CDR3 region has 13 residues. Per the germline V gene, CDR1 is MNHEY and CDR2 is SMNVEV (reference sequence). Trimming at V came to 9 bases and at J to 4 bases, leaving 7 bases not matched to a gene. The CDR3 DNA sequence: TGTGCCAGTGCGCGGGGAGGGGCAGATACGCAGTATTTT. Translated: CASARGGADTQYF.

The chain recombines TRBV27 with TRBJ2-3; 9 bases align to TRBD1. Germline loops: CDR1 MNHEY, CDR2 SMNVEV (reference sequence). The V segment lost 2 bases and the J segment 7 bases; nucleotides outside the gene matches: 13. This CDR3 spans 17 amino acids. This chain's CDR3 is CASSLREPGQGLHTQYF. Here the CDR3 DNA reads TGTGCCAGCAGTTTAAGGGAGCCGGGACAGGGATTGCATACGCAGTATTTT.

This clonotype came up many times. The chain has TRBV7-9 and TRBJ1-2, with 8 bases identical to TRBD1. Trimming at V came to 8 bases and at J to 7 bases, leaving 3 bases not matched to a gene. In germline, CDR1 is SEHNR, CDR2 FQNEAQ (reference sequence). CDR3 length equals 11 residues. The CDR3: CASPGGRGYTF. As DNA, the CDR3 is TGTGCCAGCCCAGGGGGCCGTGGCTACACCTTC.

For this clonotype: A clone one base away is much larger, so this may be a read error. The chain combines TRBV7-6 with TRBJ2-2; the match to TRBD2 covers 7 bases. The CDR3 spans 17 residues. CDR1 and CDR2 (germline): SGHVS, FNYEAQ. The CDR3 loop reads CAGRQKLGRGNTGELFF. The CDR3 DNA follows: TGTGCCGGCAGGCAAAAATTAGGGAGGGGGAACACCGGGGAGCTGTTTTTT.

Here the CDR3 reads CASSFWAGGTYEQYV. The CDR3 DNA follows: TGTGCCAGCAGCTTCTGGGCAGGGGGAACCTACGAGCAGTACGTC. The chain carries TRBV5-6 and TRBJ2-7, with TRBD1 matching over 7 bases. The germline V gene encodes CDR1 SGHDT and CDR2 YYEEEE. CDR3 length: 15 residues. Trimming at V came to 2 bases and at J to 2 bases, leaving 7 bases not matched to a gene.

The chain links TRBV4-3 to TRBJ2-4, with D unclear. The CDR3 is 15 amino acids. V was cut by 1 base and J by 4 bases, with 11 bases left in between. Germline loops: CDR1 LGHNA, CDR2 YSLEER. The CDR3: CASSQGQRTKNIQYF. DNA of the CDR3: TGCGCCAGCAGCCAAGGACAACGCACGAAAAACATTCAGTACTTC.

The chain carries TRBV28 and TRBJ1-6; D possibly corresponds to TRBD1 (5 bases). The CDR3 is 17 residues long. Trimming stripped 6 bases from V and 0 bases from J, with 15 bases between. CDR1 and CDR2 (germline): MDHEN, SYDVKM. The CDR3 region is CASSFSQASSYNSPLHF. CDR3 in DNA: TGTGCCAGCAGCTTCTCACAGGCGAGCTCCTATAATTCACCCCTCCACTTT.

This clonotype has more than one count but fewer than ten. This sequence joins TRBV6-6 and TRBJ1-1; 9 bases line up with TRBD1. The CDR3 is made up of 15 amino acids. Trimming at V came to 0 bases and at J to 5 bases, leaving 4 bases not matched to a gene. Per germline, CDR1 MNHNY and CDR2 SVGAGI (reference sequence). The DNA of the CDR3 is TGTGCCAGCAGTTACTCCCCAGGGACAGGGACTGAAGCTTTCTTT. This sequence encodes CASSYSPGTGTEAFF.

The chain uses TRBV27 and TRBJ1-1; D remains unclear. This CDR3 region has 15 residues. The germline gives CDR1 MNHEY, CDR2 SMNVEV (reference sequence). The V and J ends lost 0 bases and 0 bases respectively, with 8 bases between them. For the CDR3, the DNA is TGTGCCAGCAGTTTATCGCCCGGGGTGAACACTGAAGCTTTCTTT. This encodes CASSLSPGVNTEAFF.

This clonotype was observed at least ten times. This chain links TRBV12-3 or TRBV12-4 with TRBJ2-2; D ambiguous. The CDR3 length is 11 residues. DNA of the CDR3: TGTGGAACTTGGTTCGCCGGGGAGCTGTTTTTT. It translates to CGTWFAGELFF.

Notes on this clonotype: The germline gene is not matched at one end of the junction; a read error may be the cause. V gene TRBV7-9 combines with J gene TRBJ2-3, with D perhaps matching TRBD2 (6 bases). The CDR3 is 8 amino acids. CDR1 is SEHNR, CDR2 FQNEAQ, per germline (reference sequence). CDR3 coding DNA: TGTGCCACGGGGGATTTCCCGTTC. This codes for CATGDFPF.

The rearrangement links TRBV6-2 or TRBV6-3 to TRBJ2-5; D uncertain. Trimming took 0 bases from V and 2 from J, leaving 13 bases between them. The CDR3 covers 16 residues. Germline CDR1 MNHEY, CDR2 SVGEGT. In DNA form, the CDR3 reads TGTGCCAGCAGTTACTCGATTGGTCTGGGGCAAGAGACCCAGTACTTC. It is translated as CASSYSIGLGQETQYF.

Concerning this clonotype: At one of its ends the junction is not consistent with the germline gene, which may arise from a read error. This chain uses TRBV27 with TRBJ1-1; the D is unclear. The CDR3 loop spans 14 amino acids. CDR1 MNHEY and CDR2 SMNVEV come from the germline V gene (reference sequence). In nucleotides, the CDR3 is TGTACCAGCAGTCCTCGCGGTACTACCACTGAAGCTTTCTTT. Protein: CTSSPRGTTTEAFF.

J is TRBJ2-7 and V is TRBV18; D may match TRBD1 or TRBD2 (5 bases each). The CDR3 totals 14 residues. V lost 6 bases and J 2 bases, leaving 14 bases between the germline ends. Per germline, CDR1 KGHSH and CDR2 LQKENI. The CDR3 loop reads CASSRDGNPYEQYF. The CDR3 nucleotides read TGTGCCAGCTCCCGGGACGGAAACCCCTACGAGCAGTACTTC.

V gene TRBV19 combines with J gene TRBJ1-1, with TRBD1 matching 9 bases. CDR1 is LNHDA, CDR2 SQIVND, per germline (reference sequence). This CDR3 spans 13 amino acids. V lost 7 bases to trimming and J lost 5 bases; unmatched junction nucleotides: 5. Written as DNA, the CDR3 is TGTGCCAGTATTACCGGGACAGGGACTGAAGCTTTCTTT. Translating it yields CASITGTGTEAFF.

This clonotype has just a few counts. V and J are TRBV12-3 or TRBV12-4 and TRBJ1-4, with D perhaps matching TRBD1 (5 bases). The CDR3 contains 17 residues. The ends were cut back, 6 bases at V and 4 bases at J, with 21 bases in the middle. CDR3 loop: CASSPRRDGAGNEKLFF. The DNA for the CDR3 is TGTGCCAGCAGCCCACGTCGAGACGGGGCGGGTAATGAAAAACTGTTTTTT.

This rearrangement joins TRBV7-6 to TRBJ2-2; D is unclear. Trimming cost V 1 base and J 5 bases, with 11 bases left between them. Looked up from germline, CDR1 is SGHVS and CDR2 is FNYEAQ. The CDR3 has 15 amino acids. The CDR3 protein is CASSLDPARTGELFF. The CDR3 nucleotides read TGTGCCAGCAGCTTAGATCCGGCTCGAACCGGGGAGCTGTTTTTT.

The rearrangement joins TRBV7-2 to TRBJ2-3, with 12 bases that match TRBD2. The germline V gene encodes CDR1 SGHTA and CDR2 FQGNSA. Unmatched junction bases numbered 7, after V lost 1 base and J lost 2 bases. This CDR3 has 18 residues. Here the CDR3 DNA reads TGTGCCAGCAGCTTAGACCTAGCGGGGGGGCTGGACACAGATACGCAGTATTTT. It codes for CASSLDLAGGLDTDTQYF.

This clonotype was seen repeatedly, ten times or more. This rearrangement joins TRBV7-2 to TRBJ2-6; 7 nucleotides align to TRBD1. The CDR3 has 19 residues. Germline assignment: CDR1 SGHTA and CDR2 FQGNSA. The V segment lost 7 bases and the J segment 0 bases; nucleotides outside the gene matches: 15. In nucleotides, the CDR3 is TGTGCCAGCATCCAGAGAGGGGGCCTATCAAACTCTGGGGCCAACGTCCTGACTTTC. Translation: CASIQRGGLSNSGANVLTF.